Listed below are T cell receptor beta chains from one sample, sequenced in a study of response to subunit inactivated influenza vaccine. TCRdb used MiXCR to reprocess the RT-PCR reads, holding one entry per CDR3 protein. The sample has around 160,000 distinct CDR3 sequences, approximately 11% seen once. This specimen was non-naive T cells sorted from PBMCs, taken 40 to 50 days after vaccination. The origin of the receptors is a man over 45 who received an inactivated influenza vaccine. CDR3s include the opening cysteine and the closing phenylalanine or tryptophan. D genes are given only for firm matches. Rows give clone size only sometimes, using once, few, many, or a class for an expanded clone.

j_call clone_size d_call v_call cdr3_nt cdr3_aa
TRBJ1-6 - - TRBV11-2 TGTGCCAGCAGCTTCGGGGTTGGGAATTCACCCCTCCACTTT CASSFGVGNSPLHF
TRBJ2-7 many - TRBV12-3/TRBV12-4 TGTGCCAGCAGTGCCGGACTGTACGAGCAGTACTTC CASSAGLYEQYF
TRBJ2-3 few - TRBV12-3/TRBV12-4 TGTGCCAGCAGTATCCGGGGGAATATACAAAGGGCAGATACGCAGTATTTT CASSIRGNIQRADTQYF
TRBJ1-4 many - TRBV7-8 TGTGCCAGCAGCCGCCGGGGGGAATTGGGACTGTTTTTT CASSRRGELGLFF
TRBJ2-7 many - TRBV6-2/TRBV6-3 TGTGCCAGCAGTTTCAGGGGACTATTCCTCCGGGAGCAGTACTTC CASSFRGLFLREQYF
TRBJ2-2 many - TRBV10-3 TGTGCCATCAGCGGGACGGAATCTACCGGGGAGCTGTTTTTT CAISGTESTGELFF
TRBJ1-6 few - TRBV5-6 TGTGCCAGCAGGGGAACCGGGATCAATAATTCACCCCTCCACTTT CASRGTGINNSPLHF
TRBJ2-5 - - TRBV7-9 TGTGCCAGCGCCCGATCAGGCTCTGGGGAGACCCAGTACTTC CASARSGSGETQYF
TRBJ2-1 few - TRBV29-1 TGCAGCGTTGGGAGCCGGGATGAGCAGTTCTTC CSVGSRDEQFF
TRBJ1-5 few TRBD1 TRBV19 TGTGCCAGTAATATACAGGGGTTGAGCAATCAGCCCCAGCATTTT CASNIQGLSNQPQHF
TRBJ2-1 - - TRBV7-2 TGTGCCACGGTTGGAGGGGCCATTTACAATGAGCAGTTCTTC CATVGGAIYNEQFF
TRBJ1-2 few - TRBV28 TGTGCCAGCAGTCTGGGGTACTATGGCTACACCTTC CASSLGYYGYTF
TRBJ1-2 once - TRBV7-9 TGTGCCAGCAGCCAAGGGGACACACAGGCGAACTATGGCTACACCTTC CASSQGDTQANYGYTF
TRBJ2-5 many - TRBV6-1 TGTGCCAGCACGGGCAGGGGCAAAGAGACCCAGTACTTC CASTGRGKETQYF
TRBJ2-2 - - TRBV12-5 TGTGCTAGTGGTTTGGTAGGAACCGGGGAGCTGTTTTTT CASGLVGTGELFF
TRBJ2-7 many - TRBV12-3/TRBV12-4 TGTGCCAGCAGTCCTCCGGGACTTTACTACGAGCAGTACTTC CASSPPGLYYEQYF
TRBJ2-3 many TRBD1 TRBV7-8 TGTGCCAGCAGCCCCCATCGGGACAGGGGTGCCACAGATACGCAGTATTTT CASSPHRDRGATDTQYF
TRBJ2-6 - TRBD1 TRBV7-3 TGTGCCAGCAGCTCACCAGGGACAGGGAGGGCCAACGTCCTGACTTTC CASSSPGTGRANVLTF